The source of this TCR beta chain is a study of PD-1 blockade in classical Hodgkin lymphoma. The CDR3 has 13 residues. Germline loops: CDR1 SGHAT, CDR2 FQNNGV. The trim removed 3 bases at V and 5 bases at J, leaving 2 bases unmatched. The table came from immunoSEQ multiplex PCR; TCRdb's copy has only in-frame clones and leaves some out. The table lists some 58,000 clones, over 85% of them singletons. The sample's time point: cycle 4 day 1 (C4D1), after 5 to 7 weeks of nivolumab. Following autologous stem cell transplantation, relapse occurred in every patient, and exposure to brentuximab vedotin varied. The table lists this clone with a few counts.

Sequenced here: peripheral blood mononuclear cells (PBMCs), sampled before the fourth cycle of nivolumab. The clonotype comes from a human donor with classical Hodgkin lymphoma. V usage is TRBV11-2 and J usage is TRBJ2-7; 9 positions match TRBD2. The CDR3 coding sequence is TGTGCCAGCAGCTTCTTAGCGGGAGACGAGCAGTACTTC. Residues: CASSFLAGDEQYF. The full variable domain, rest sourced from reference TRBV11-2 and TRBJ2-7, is EAGVAQSPRYKIIEKRQSVAFWCNPISGHATLYWYQQILGQGPKLLIQFQNNGVVDDSQLPKDRFSAERLKGVDSTLKIQPAKLEDSAVYLCASSFLAGDEQYFGPGTRLTVT.